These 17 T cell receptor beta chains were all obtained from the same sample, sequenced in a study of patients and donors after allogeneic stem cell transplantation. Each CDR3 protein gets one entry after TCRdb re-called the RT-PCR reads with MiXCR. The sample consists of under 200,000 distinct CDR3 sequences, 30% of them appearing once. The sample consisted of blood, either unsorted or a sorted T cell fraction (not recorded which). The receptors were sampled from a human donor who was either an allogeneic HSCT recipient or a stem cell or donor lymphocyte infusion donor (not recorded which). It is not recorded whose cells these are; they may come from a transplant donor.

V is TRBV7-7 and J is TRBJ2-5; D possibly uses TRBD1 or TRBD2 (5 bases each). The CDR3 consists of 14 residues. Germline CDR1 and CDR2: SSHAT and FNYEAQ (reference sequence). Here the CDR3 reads CATQRGEDWGTQYF. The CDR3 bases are TGTGCGACCCAACGAGGGGAAGATTGGGGGACCCAGTACTTC.

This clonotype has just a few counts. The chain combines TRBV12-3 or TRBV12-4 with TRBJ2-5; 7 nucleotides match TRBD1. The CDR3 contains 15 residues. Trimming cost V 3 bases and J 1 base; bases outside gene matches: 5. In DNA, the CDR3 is TGTGCCAGCAGTTTCCGGACAGGCCCCCAAGAGACCCAGTACTTC. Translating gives CASSFRTGPQETQYF.

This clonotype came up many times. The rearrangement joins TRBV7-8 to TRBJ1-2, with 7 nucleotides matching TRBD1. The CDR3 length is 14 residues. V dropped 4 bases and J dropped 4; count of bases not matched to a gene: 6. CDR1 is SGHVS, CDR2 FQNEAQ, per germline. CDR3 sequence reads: CASSSGTDFYGYTF. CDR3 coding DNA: TGTGCCAGCAGCTCCGGGACAGACTTCTATGGCTACACCTTC.

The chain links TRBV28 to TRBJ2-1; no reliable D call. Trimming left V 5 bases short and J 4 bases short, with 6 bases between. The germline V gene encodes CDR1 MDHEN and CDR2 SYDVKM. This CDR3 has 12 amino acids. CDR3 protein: CASSATYNEQFF. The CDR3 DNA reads TGTGCCAGCAGTGCGACTTACAATGAGCAGTTCTTC. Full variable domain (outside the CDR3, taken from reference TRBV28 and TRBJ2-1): DVKVTQSSRYLVKRTGEKVFLECVQDMDHENMFWYRQDPGLGLRLIYFSYDVKMKEKGDIPEGYSVSREKKERFSLILESASTNQTSMYLCASSATYNEQFFGPGTRLTVL.

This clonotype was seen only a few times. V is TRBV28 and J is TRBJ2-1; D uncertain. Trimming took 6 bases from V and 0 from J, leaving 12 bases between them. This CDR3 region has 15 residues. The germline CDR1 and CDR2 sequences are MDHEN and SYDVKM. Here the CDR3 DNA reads TGTGCCAGCAGAGCCCGAGGTAGCTCCTACAATGAGCAGTTCTTC. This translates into CASRARGSSYNEQFF.

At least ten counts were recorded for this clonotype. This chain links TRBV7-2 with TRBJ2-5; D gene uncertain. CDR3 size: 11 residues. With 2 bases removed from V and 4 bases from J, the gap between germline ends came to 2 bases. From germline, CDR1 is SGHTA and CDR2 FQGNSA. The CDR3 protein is CASSLIETQYF. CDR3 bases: TGTGCCAGCAGCTTAATAGAGACCCAGTACTTC.

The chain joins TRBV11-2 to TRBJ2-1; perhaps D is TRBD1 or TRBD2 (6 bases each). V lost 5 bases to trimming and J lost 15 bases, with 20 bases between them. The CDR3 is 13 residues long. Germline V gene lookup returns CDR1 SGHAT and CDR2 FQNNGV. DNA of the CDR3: TGTGCCAGCAGCCCCGGGGGCGGGACCATCTCGTTCTTC. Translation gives CASSPGGGTISFF.

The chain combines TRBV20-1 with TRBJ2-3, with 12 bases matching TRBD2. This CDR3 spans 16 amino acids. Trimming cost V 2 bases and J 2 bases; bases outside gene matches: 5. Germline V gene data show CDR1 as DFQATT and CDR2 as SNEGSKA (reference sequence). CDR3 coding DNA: TGCAGTGCTAGACTAGCGGGAGGGCCGGTCACAGATACGCAGTATTTT. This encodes CSARLAGGPVTDTQYF.

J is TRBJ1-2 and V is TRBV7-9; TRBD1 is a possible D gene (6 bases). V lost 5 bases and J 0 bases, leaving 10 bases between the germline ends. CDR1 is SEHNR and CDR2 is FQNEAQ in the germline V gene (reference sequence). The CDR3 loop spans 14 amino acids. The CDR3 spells CASSRWTANYGYTF. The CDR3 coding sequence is TGTGCCAGCAGCCGATGGACAGCTAACTATGGCTACACCTTC. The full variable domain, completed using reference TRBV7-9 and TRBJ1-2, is DTGVSQNPRHKITKRGQNVTFRCDPISEHNRLYWYRQTLGQGPEFLTYFQNEAQLEKSRLLSDRFSAERPKGSFSTLEIQRTEQGDSAMYLCASSRWTANYGYTFGSGTRLTVV.

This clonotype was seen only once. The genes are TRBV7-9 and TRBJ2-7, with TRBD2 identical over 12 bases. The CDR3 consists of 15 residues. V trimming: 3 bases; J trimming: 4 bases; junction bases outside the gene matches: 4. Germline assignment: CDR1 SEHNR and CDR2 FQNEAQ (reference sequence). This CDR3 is CASSFPTSGRYEQYF. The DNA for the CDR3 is TGTGCCAGCAGCTTCCCGACTAGCGGGAGATACGAGCAGTACTTC.

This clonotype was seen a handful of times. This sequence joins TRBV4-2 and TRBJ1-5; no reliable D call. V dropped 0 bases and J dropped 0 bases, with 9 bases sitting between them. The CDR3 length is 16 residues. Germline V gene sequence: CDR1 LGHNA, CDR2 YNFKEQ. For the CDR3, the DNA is TGTGCCAGCAGCCAAGACCGGGTCGATAGCAATCAGCCCCAGCATTTT. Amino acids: CASSQDRVDSNQPQHF.

The DNA of the CDR3 is TGTGCCAGCAAACCCAAGGGAGATAATGAGCAGTTCTTC. Translating it yields CASKPKGDNEQFF. The chain links TRBV7-2 to TRBJ2-1; possible D gene TRBD2, 5 bases. CDR3 length equals 13 residues. In germline, CDR1 is SGHTA, CDR2 FQGNSA. V was clipped by 7 bases and J by 7 bases, with 14 bases between them. Complete variable domain (other parts from reference TRBV7-2 and TRBJ2-1): GAGVSQSPSNKVTEKGKDVELRCDPISGHTALYWYRQSLGQGLEFLIYFQGNSAPDKSGLPSDRFSAERTGGSVSTLTIQRTQQEDSAVYLCASKPKGDNEQFFGPGTRLTVL.

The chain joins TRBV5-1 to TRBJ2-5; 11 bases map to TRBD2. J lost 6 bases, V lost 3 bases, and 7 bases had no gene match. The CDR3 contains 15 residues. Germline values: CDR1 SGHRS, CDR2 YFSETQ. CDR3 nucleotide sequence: TGCGCCAGCAGCTCACAGACTAGCGGGATGAAGACCCAGTACTTC. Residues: CASSSQTSGMKTQYF.

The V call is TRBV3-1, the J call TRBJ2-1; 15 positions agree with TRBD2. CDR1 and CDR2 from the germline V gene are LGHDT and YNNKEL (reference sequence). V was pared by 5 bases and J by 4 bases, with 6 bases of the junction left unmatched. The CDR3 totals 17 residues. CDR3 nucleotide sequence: TGTGCCAGCAGCTCACCCGGACTAGCGGGAGGGTACAATGAGCAGTTCTTC. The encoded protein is CASSSPGLAGGYNEQFF.

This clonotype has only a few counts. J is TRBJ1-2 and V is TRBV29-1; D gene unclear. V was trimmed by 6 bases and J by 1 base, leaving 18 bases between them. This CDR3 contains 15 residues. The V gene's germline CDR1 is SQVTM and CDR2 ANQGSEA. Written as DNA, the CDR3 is TGCAGCGTCGTTTCCCCTCTAGGGTATAACTATGGCTACACCTTC. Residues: CSVVSPLGYNYGYTF.

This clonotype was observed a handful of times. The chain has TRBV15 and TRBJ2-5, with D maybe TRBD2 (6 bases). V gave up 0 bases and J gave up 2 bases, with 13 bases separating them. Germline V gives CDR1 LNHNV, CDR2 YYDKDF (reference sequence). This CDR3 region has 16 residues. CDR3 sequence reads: CATSRDWRAGQETQYF. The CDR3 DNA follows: TGTGCCACCAGCAGAGATTGGCGCGCGGGACAAGAGACCCAGTACTTC.

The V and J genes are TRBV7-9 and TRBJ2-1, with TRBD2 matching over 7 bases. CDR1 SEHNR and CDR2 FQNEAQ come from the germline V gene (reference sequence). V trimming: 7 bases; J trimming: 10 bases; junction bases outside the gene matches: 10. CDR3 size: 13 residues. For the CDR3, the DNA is TGTGCCAGCATGGGACTACCCGCGGGGGAGCAGTTCTTC. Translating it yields CASMGLPAGEQFF.